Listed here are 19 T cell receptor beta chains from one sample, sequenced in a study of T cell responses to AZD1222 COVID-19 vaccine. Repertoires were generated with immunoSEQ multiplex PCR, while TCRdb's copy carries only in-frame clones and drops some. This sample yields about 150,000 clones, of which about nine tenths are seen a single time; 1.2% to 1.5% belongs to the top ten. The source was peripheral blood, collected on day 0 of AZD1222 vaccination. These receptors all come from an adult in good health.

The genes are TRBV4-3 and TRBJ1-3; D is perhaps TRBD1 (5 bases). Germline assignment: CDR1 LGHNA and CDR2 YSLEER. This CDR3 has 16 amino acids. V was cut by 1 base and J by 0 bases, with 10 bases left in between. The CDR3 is CASSQAQGFSGNTIYF. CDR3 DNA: TGCGCCAGCAGCCAAGCGCAGGGATTCTCTGGAAACACCATATATTTT.

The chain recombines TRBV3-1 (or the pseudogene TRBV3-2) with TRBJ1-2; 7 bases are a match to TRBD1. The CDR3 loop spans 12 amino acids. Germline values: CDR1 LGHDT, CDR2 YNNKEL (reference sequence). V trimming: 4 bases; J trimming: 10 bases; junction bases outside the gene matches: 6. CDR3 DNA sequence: TGTGCCAGCAGCCTCTTGACAGGGACCTACACCTTC. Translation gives CASSLLTGTYTF.

The CDR3 DNA follows: TGTGCCAGCACCCCAGGGGGCCCCACAGATACGCAGTATTTT. Amino acid sequence: CASTPGGPTDTQYF. The chain uses TRBV6-5 and TRBJ2-3; TRBD1 matches 8 bases. CDR1 and CDR2 (germline): MNHEY, SVGAGI. The V gene end was trimmed by 7 bases and the J gene end by 2 bases; junction bases not matched to a gene: 5. The CDR3 length is 14 residues.

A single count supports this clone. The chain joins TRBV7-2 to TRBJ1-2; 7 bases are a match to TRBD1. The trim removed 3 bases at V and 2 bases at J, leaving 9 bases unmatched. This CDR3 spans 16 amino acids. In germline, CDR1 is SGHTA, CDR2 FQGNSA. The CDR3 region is CASSLGAGQDNYGYTF. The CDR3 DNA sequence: TGTGCCAGCAGCTTGGGGGCCGGACAGGACAACTATGGCTACACCTTC.

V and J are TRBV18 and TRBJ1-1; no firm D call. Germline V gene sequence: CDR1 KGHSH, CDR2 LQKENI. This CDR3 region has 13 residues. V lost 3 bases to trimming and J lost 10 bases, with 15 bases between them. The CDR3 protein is CASSPGYKVGAFF. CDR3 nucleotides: TGTGCCAGCTCACCCGGTTATAAAGTAGGAGCTTTCTTT. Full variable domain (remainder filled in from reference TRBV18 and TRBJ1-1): NAGVMQNPRHLVRRRGQEARLRCSPMKGHSHVYWYRQLPEEGLKFMVYLQKENIIDESGMPKERFSAEFPKEGPSILRIQQVVRGDSAAYFCASSPGYKVGAFFGQGTRLTVV.

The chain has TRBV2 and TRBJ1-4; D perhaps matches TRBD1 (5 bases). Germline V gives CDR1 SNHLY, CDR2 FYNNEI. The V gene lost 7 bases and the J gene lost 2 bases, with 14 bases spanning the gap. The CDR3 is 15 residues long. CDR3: CASIGWGNTNEKLFF. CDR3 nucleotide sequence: TGTGCCAGCATTGGGTGGGGGAACACTAATGAAAAACTGTTTTTT.

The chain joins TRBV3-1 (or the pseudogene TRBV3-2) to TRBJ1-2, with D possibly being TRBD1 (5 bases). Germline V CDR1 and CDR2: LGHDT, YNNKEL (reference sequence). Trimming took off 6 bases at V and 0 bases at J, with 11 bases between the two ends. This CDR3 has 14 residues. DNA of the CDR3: TGTGCCAGCAGTCGACAGACCGCTAACTATGGCTACACCTTC. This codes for CASSRQTANYGYTF.

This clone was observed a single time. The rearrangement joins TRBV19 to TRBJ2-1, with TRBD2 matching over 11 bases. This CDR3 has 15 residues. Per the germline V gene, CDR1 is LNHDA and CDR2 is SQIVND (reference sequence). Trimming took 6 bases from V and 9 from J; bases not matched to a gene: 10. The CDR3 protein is CASSLHSGGDAEQFF. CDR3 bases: TGTGCCAGTAGCCTTCATAGCGGGGGGGACGCTGAGCAGTTCTTC.

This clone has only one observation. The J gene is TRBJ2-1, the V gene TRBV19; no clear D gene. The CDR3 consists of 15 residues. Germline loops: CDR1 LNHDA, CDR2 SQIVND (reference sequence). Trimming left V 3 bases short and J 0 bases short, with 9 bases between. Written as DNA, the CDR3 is TGTGCCAGTAGTATGAGGCCGAGCTCCTACAATGAGCAGTTCTTC. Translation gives CASSMRPSSYNEQFF.

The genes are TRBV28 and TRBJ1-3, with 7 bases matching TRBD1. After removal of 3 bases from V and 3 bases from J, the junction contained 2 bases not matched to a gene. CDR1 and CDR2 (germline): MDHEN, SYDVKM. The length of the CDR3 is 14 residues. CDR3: CASSLRGLGNTIYF. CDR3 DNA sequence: TGTGCCAGCAGTTTGAGGGGGCTTGGAAACACCATATATTTT.

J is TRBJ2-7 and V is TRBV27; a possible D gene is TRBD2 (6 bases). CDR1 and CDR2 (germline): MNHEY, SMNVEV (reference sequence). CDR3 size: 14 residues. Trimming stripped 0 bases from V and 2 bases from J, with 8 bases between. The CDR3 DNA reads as TGTGCCAGCAGTTTATCCGGGGGAACCTACGAGCAGTACTTC. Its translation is CASSLSGGTYEQYF.

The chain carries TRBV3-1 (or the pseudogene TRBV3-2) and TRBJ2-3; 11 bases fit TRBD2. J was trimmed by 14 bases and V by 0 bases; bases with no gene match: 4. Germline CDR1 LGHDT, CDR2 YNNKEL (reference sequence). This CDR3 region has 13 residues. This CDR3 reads CASSQEVGLAGYF. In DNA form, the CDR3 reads TGTGCCAGCAGCCAAGAGGTCGGACTAGCGGGGTATTTT.

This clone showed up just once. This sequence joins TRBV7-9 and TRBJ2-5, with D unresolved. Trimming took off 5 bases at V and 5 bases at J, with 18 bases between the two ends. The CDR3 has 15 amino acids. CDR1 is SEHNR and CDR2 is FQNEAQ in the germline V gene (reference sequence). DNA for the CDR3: TGTGCCAGCAGCCTAATCGATATAATCGGGGAGACCCAGTACTTC. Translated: CASSLIDIIGETQYF.

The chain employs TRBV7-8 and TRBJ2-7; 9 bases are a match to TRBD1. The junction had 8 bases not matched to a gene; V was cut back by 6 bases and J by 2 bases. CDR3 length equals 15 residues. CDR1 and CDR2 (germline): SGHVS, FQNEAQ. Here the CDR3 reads CASRKDYRGPYEQYF. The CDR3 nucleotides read TGTGCCAGCAGAAAAGACTACAGGGGGCCCTACGAGCAGTACTTC.

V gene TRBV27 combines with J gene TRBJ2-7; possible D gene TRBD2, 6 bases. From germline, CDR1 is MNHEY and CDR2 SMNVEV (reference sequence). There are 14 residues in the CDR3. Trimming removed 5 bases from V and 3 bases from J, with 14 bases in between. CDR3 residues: CASSPLAGYYEQYF. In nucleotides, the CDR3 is TGTGCCAGCAGTCCCCTGGCGGGATACTACGAGCAGTACTTC.

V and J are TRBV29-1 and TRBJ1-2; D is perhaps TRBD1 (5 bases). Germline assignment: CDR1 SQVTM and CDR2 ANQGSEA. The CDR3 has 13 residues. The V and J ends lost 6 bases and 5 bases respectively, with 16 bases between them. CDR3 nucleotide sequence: TGCAGCGTCGTGACTGGGGCAGTATATGGCTACACCTTC. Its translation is CSVVTGAVYGYTF.

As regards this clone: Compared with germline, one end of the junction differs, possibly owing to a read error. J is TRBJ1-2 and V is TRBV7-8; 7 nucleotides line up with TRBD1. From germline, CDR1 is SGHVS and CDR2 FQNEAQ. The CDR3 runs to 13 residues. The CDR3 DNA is TGTGCCAGCAGCTTAAGTGGAGACAGGGCCACCGCCTTC. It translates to CASSLSGDRATAF.

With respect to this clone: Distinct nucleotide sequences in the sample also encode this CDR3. CDR3 nucleotides: TGTGCCAGCAGCCCGGACAGTAACTATGGCTACACCTTC. Encoded protein: CASSPDSNYGYTF. J is TRBJ1-2 and V is TRBV11-2; D is possibly TRBD1 (6 bases). The CDR3 has 13 residues. The germline V gene has CDR1 SGHAT and CDR2 FQNNGV. Trimming took off 5 bases at V and 1 base at J, with 8 bases between the two ends.

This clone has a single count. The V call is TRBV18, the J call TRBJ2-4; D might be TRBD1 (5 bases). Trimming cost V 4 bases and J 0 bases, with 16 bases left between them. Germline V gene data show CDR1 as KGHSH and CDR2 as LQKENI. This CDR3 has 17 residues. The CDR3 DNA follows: TGTGCCAGCTCACTGACAGTCCCCATGGGAGCCAAAAACATTCAGTACTTC. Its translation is CASSLTVPMGAKNIQYF. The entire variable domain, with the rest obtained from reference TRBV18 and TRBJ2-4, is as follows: NAGVMQNPRHLVRRRGQEARLRCSPMKGHSHVYWYRQLPEEGLKFMVYLQKENIIDESGMPKERFSAEFPKEGPSILRIQQVVRGDSAAYFCASSLTVPMGAKNIQYFGAGTRLSVL.